This T cell receptor (beta chain) was retrieved from a study of T cells expressing NK-cell markers (dated by TCRdb to the early 2020s). With respect to the entire study: Fewer than ten donors provided sorted CD3+CD56+NKG2C+, CD3+CD56+NKG2C- and CD3+CD56-NKG2C+ T-cell subsets, whose TCR beta-chain repertoires were profiled. Of the eight sequenced donors, seven were found to be HCMV-seropositive and one was found to be HCMV-seronegative. All eight donors whose samples were sequenced were randomly selected healthy volunteers, three of them men and five women. Libraries were sequenced as 2 x 150 bp reads on Illumina HiSeq 2000/2500, MiSeq or NextSeq. Here is what the overall study found, with its caveats: It remained unclear whether the expanded NKG2C-expressing T cell clones were specific for HCMV antigens. Those dominant clonotypes were again the most abundant among CD3+CD56-NKG2C+ cells in a handful of donors, at roughly 25-65%. For roughly six donors, the dominant CD3+CD56+NKG2C+ clonotypes were among the top 10 CD8+ clonotypes and accounted for roughly 1.0-8% of CD8+ T cells.

A commercial ELISA kit detecting HCMV-specific IgG in serum was used to determine HCMV serostatus. Ficoll density gradient centrifugation was used to isolate peripheral blood mononuclear cells from blood. With regard to this clonotype: No cognate antigen has been identified for it.

The listed sequencing device is Illumina HiSeq 2000. The TCR beta cDNA libraries were made using 5'RACE template switching, a step that added both a universal primer site and unique molecular identifiers. Synthesis of cDNA was primed from the TCR beta constant segment and was followed by two consecutive PCR amplification steps. In the authors' own workflow: MIGEC handled demultiplexing of the reads and grouping by UMI, while MiTCR was used to assemble and quantify clonotypes. To exclude erroneous sequences, any TCR cDNA sequence not supported by at least two reads was discarded. The tcR package was used for downstream repertoire analysis, and clonotypes were matched across fractions by CDR3 nucleotide sequence plus V segment. VDJmatch was used to annotate antigen specificity against VDJdb, with one amino acid substitution allowed in CDR3. Each entry corresponds to one CDR3 protein sequence from reads that TCRdb reprocessed, and DNA is not given. None of the V and J calls come from the authors' own analysis; TCRdb made them. The sample table records about 380,000 distinct CDR3 sequences. 5.2% of the sample belongs to the ten largest clones.

The clonotype was recovered from a man aged 18-69 years in good health. The material sequenced was blood T cells: a sorted CD56 or NKG2C T cell subset, CD4+ or CD8+ T cells, or bulk PBMC T cells (not recorded which).

The CDR3 in this case is CSARFTGTGGGNQPQHF. This chain is built from TRBV20-1 and TRBJ1-5; the TRBD1 assignment by TCRdb is unverifiable without DNA. Including cysteine and phenylalanine, the CDR3 has 17 amino acids. No DNA appears here. CDR1 and CDR2, looked up from the germline V gene (reference sequence), are DFQATT and SNEGSKA.